A few counts support the clone carrying this T cell receptor (beta chain). Its antigen is currently unknown. The method was immunoSEQ multiplex PCR; TCRdb's version includes in-frame clones alone and lacks a portion of them. The sample records roughly 99,000 clones, more than 85% being singletons. These data come from a study of OX40 agonist ivuxolimab in advanced cancers. Points from the study as a whole: With doses of 0.1 to 3.0 mg/kg, CD4+ and CD8+ blood T cells had undergone clonal expansion by week 6.

The V gene lost 4 bases and the J gene lost 7 bases, with 14 bases spanning the gap. The germline gives CDR1 KGHSY, CDR2 FQNENV. The length of the CDR3 is 14 residues. This TCR was sampled from an adult with an advanced solid tumor such as melanoma, head and neck, liver or kidney cancer. Here the sequenced sample was CD4+ or CD8+ T cells sorted from blood, taken in a trial of the OX40 agonist ivuxolimab. This chain uses TRBV16 with TRBJ1-5; D not resolved. The CDR3 coding sequence is TGTGCCAGCAGCCCCCGATCTGTTATCCAGCCCCAGCATTTT. Translated: CASSPRSVIQPQHF.